This TCR beta chain was identified in a study of blood T cells in healthy people across ages. Through a sample-barcoded 5' primer and a J-beta primer mix, a second PCR was run for roughly 7 to 12 cycles. TCRdb ran MiXCR on the 5' RACE reads and lists one entry per CDR3 protein. Of 600,000 or so distinct CDR3 sequences in the sample, less than 35% were seen once. Between the trimmed V and J ends, which lost 7 bases and 9 bases, there was a span of 19 bases. In germline, CDR1 is SNHLY, CDR2 FYNNEI. This CDR3 has 14 amino acids. Study observations and caveats: Compared with aged donors, long-lived donors showed fewer expanded clones, suggesting selection.

Researchers collected ten milliliters of peripheral blood from every single donor. As regards this clonotype: What it recognizes is unknown.

Source material: blood. The V call is TRBV2, the J call TRBJ1-5; D might be TRBD1 (5 bases). The TCR was taken from a woman aged 80 or older in good health. The CDR3 protein is CASIENRFGVPQHF. The CDR3 nucleotides are TGTGCCAGCATAGAGAACAGGTTCGGAGTGCCCCAGCATTTT. Supplemented by reference TRBV2 and TRBJ1-5, the full variable domain reads EPEVTQTPSHQVTQMGQEVILRCVPISNHLYFYWYRQILGQKVEFLVSFYNNEISEKSEIFDDQFSVERPDGSNFTLKIRSTKLEDSAMYFCASIENRFGVPQHFGDGTRLSIL.